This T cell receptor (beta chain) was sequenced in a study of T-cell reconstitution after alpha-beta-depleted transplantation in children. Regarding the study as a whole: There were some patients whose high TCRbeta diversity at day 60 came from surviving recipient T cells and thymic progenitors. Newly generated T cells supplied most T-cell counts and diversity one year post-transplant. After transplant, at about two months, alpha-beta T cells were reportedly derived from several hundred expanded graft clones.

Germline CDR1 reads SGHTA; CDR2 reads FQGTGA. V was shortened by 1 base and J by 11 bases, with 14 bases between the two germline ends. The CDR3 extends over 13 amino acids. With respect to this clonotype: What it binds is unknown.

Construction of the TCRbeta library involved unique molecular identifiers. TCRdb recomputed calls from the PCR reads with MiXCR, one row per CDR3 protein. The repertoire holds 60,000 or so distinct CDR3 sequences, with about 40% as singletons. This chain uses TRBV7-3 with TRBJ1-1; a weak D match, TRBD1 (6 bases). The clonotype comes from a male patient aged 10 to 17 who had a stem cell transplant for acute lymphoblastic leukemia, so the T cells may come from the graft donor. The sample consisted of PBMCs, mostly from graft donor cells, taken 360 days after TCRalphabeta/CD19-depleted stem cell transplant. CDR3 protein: CASSLIGQGTAFF. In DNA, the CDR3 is TGTGCCAGCAGCTTAATAGGCCAGGGGACGGCTTTCTTT.